Below are 21 T cell receptor beta chains sequenced from a single sample in a study of blood T cell repertoires in COVID-19. Produced via immunoSEQ multiplex PCR; TCRdb's table is partial and in-frame only. The top ten hold 18% of the sample, which has approximately 65,000 clones, approximately 80% seen once. Sequenced: peripheral blood. These receptors all stem from a man aged 60 to 75 with acute or convalescent COVID-19.

J is TRBJ1-3 and V is TRBV25-1; D uncertain. There are 12 residues in the CDR3. Germline CDR1 reads MGHDK; CDR2 reads SYGVNS. V dropped 7 bases and J dropped 8 bases, with 12 bases sitting between them. The CDR3 loop reads CASTLGSYTIYF. The DNA of the CDR3 is TGTGCCAGCACGTTGGGCAGTTACACCATATATTTT.

This chain connects TRBV24-1 to TRBJ1-1, with a possible D match to TRBD1 (6 bases). The length of the CDR3 is 15 residues. The germline V gene encodes CDR1 KGHDR and CDR2 SFDVKD. V lost 2 bases to trimming and J lost 0 bases, with 9 bases between them. The CDR3 loop reads CATSDSRGMNTEAFF. The CDR3 nucleotides are TGTGCCACCAGTGATTCCAGGGGCATGAACACTGAAGCTTTCTTT.

As DNA, the CDR3 is TGTGCCAGTAGTATAGGCCCCTGGGACAGGACTGAGCATGGCTACACCTTC. This translates into CASSIGPWDRTEHGYTF. The chain uses TRBV19 and TRBJ1-2; 8 bases agree with TRBD1. V was pared by 1 base and J by 6 bases, with 13 bases of the junction left unmatched. Looked up from germline, CDR1 is LNHDA and CDR2 is SQIVND (reference sequence). The CDR3 is 17 residues long.

This clone came up once. The chain joins TRBV11-2 to TRBJ2-1; D perhaps matches TRBD2 (6 bases). V was clipped by 0 bases and J by 5 bases, with 23 bases between them. The CDR3 contains 19 residues. The germline V gene has CDR1 SGHAT and CDR2 FQNNGV. The CDR3: CASSLDPASEAFSDNEQFF. The DNA for the CDR3 is TGTGCCAGCAGCTTAGATCCGGCTAGCGAGGCCTTCTCGGACAATGAGCAGTTCTTC.

V usage is TRBV30 and J usage is TRBJ2-7, with 7 bases lining up with TRBD2. Germline lookup yields CDR1 GTSNPN and CDR2 SVGIG (reference sequence). The CDR3 length is 14 residues. The J segment lost 3 bases and the V segment lost 0 bases, leaving 5 bases of the junction unmatched. CDR3 residues: CAWSVGGEGYEQYF. DNA for the CDR3: TGTGCCTGGAGTGTAGGTGGGGAGGGCTACGAGCAGTACTTC.

The chain carries TRBV20-1 and TRBJ1-4, with D tentatively TRBD1 (6 bases). The germline V and J ends were trimmed by 3 bases and 9 bases, with 17 bases remaining between them. Germline V gene sequence: CDR1 DFQATT, CDR2 SNEGSKA (reference sequence). The CDR3 is made up of 14 amino acids. The CDR3 bases are TGCAGTGCTAGTAGGGGACAACCGCGCCAAAAACTGTTTTTT. Its protein is CSASRGQPRQKLFF.

The rearrangement joins TRBV15 to TRBJ2-1; D uncertain. The germline V gene encodes CDR1 LNHNV and CDR2 YYDKDF (reference sequence). CDR3 length: 14 amino acids. With 3 bases removed from V and 2 bases from J, the gap between germline ends came to 8 bases. Written as DNA, the CDR3 is TGTGCCACCAGCAGCCAACGGGCCTACAATGAGCAGTTCTTC. The encoded protein is CATSSQRAYNEQFF.

The chain has TRBV18 and TRBJ1-2; D might be TRBD1 (6 bases). V was clipped by 5 bases and J by 1 base, with 11 bases between them. CDR1 KGHSH and CDR2 LQKENI come from the germline V gene. CDR3 length: 14 amino acids. CDR3: CASSSTDSNYGYTF. The DNA of the CDR3 is TGTGCCAGCTCATCAACGGACAGTAACTATGGCTACACCTTC.

The chain combines TRBV7-2 with TRBJ2-2; the D gene is possibly TRBD1 (7 bases). Looked up from germline, CDR1 is SGHTA and CDR2 is FQGNSA. The CDR3 covers 17 residues. Trimming took 2 bases from V and 1 from J, leaving 14 bases between them. CDR3 loop: CASSLMAGGGNTGELFF. The CDR3 region has the DNA TGTGCCAGCAGCTTAATGGCAGGGGGAGGGAACACCGGGGAGCTGTTTTTT. Complete variable domain (other parts from reference TRBV7-2 and TRBJ2-2): GAGVSQSPSNKVTEKGKDVELRCDPISGHTALYWYRQSLGQGLEFLIYFQGNSAPDKSGLPSDRFSAERTGGSVSTLTIQRTQQEDSAVYLCASSLMAGGGNTGELFFGEGSRLTVL.

The count of this clone is one. V usage is TRBV6-2 or TRBV6-3 and J usage is TRBJ2-1; D is unresolved. Trimming shortened V by 0 bases and J by 10 bases, and 7 bases separated the two germline ends. The CDR3 length is 12 residues. Looked up from germline, CDR1 is MNHEY and CDR2 is SVGEGT. CDR3 sequence: CASSYSTREQFF. DNA for the CDR3: TGTGCCAGCAGTTACTCAACCCGGGAGCAGTTCTTC.

The J gene is TRBJ1-1, the V gene TRBV2; D is perhaps TRBD1 (5 bases). CDR3 length: 14 residues. V shed 4 bases and J shed 1 base, with 10 bases lying between them. Germline loops: CDR1 SNHLY, CDR2 FYNNEI. This CDR3 is CASSVQGANTEAFF. The CDR3 DNA reads as TGTGCCAGCAGTGTGCAGGGCGCGAACACTGAAGCTTTCTTT.

This sequence joins TRBV11-2 and TRBJ1-6, with a possible D match to TRBD1 (6 bases). CDR3 length: 13 residues. V shed 8 bases and J shed 3 bases, with 8 bases lying between them. Germline CDR1 reads SGHAT; CDR2 reads FQNNGV. The CDR3: CASRQVYNSPLHF. CDR3 DNA: TGTGCCAGCCGACAGGTCTATAATTCACCCCTCCACTTT.

CDR3 sequence: CASSPPPLAENYNEQFF. In nucleotides, the CDR3 is TGTGCCAGCAGCCCCCCCCCACTAGCGGAAAACTACAATGAGCAGTTCTTC. The chain has TRBV7-9 and TRBJ2-1, with 8 bases lining up with TRBD2. Germline V gives CDR1 SEHNR, CDR2 FQNEAQ (reference sequence). This CDR3 is built from 17 residues. J was trimmed by 3 bases and V by 5 bases; bases with no gene match: 12.

This chain uses TRBV4-1 with TRBJ2-7, with a tentative D call TRBD2 (6 bases). Trimming shortened V by 4 bases and J by 0 bases, and 13 bases separated the two germline ends. Germline CDR1 reads MGHRA; CDR2 reads YSYEKL. The CDR3 sequence is 15 residues long. In DNA, the CDR3 is TGCGCCAGCAGCCCCGGGACTTTGACCTCCTACGAGCAGTACTTC. Translating it yields CASSPGTLTSYEQYF.

The rearrangement uses TRBV9 and TRBJ1-4; D gene unclear. CDR1 is SGDLS, CDR2 YYNGEE, per germline. V lost 4 bases, J lost 5 bases, and 15 bases lay in between. This CDR3 region has 15 residues. This chain's CDR3 is CASSPAVAGNEKLFF. CDR3 nucleotides: TGTGCCAGCAGCCCTGCCGTGGCGGGAAATGAAAAACTGTTTTTT.

The V call is TRBV5-1, the J call TRBJ2-1; D might be TRBD1 (5 bases). The germline V and J ends were trimmed by 0 bases and 0 bases, with 7 bases remaining between them. The CDR3 has 15 amino acids. Germline V gene lookup returns CDR1 SGHRS and CDR2 YFSETQ. CDR3 DNA: TGCGCCAGCAGCTTGGACAGGAGCTCCTACAATGAGCAGTTCTTC. Translation gives CASSLDRSSYNEQFF.

The V and J genes are TRBV6-5 and TRBJ2-1; the D gene is possibly TRBD2 (5 bases). Germline values: CDR1 MNHEY, CDR2 SVGAGI. This CDR3 has 14 amino acids. V was pared by 2 bases and J by 9 bases, with 14 bases between. The chain's CDR3 is CASSYLLDTSEQFF. Here the CDR3 DNA reads TGTGCCAGCAGTTACCTTCTAGATACTAGTGAGCAGTTCTTC.

The chain employs TRBV12-3 or TRBV12-4 and TRBJ1-4; D possibly corresponds to TRBD1 (5 bases). Between the trimmed V and J ends, which lost 7 bases and 8 bases, there was a span of 14 bases. The CDR3 contains 13 residues. This CDR3 reads CASKYRQREKLFF. The CDR3 DNA reads as TGTGCCAGCAAGTATCGACAGAGGGAAAAACTGTTTTTT.

The rearrangement uses TRBV29-1 and TRBJ2-7; 7 bases align to TRBD1. The CDR3 extends over 14 amino acids. V was pared by 2 bases and J by 2 bases, with 6 bases of the junction left unmatched. From germline, CDR1 is SQVTM and CDR2 ANQGSEA. The CDR3 loop reads CSVETGTETYEQYF. The CDR3 bases are TGCAGCGTTGAAACCGGGACAGAGACCTACGAGCAGTACTTC.

This clone came up a few times. The rearrangement joins TRBV25-1 to TRBJ1-1, with a weak D call TRBD1 (6 bases). V was pared by 2 bases and J by 6 bases, with 13 bases between. The CDR3 is made up of 14 amino acids. Germline-derived CDR1 and CDR2 are MGHDK and SYGVNS. The DNA for the CDR3 is TGTGCCAGCAGTGAACCTGGGACAAGGTCTGAAGCTTTCTTT. Translating it yields CASSEPGTRSEAFF.

The rearrangement uses TRBV5-6 and TRBJ1-2; 8 bases match TRBD1. Germline CDR1 reads SGHDT; CDR2 reads YYEEEE. Losses at the gene ends were 8 bases for V and 3 bases for J; bases not matched to a gene: 9. The CDR3 totals 14 residues. CDR3 sequence: CASFLDRGDYGYTF. CDR3 bases: TGTGCCAGTTTCCTAGACAGGGGAGACTATGGCTACACCTTC. Together with reference TRBV5-6 and TRBJ1-2, the CDR3 gives the full variable domain: DAGVTQSPTHLIKTRGQQVTLRCSPKSGHDTVSWYQQALGQGPQFIFQYYEEEERQRGNFPDRFSGHQFPNYSSELNVNALLLGDSALYLCASFLDRGDYGYTFGSGTRLTVV.